Sequencing of this TCR beta chain was carried out in a study of blood T cell repertoires in COVID-19. Looking at the study overall: The United States, Italy and Spain were the sources of the acute and convalescent COVID-19 samples. PBMCs, B-cell-depleted T cells, or T cells provided the cDNA or gDNA that made up the material.

Methods used by the authors: How many nucleated cells were present was estimated from reference gene primer amplification. Clones were read by immunoSEQ multiplex PCR, and TCRdb kept only the in-frame ones, dropping some. V and J calls plus clone size are reproduced from that table; the DNA served to infer D and trimming. This table has approximately 230,000 clones, roughly 80% appearing once. The ends were cut back, 5 bases at V and 0 bases at J, with 11 bases in the middle. The CDR3 covers 14 residues. Germline CDR1 is SNHLY and CDR2 is FYNNEI. The sequenced sample was peripheral blood. The receptor comes from a man at least 80 years old with acute or convalescent COVID-19. This chain connects TRBV2 to TRBJ2-7, with a weak D call TRBD1 (5 bases). The CDR3, as DNA: TGTGCCAGCAGTCAAGGGGCCCACTCCTACGAGCAGTACTTC. Translation: CASSQGAHSYEQYF.